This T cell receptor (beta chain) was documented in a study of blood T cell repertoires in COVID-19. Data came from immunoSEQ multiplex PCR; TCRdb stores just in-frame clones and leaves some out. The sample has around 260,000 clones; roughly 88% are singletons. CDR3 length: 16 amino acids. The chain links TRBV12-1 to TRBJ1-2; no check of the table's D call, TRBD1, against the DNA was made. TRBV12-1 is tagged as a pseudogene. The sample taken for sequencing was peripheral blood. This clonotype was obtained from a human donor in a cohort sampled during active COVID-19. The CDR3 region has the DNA TGTGCCAGCAGCTTTTGGGCGGGACAGGGTCCCTATGGCTACACCTTC. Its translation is CASSFWAGQGPYGYTF.